This T cell receptor beta chain originates from a study of T cells in localized non-small cell lung cancer. Broader study findings: There was higher T cell clonality in uninvolved adjacent lung than in tumor, and it was highest there.

Notes on this clone: Its antigen is not identified.

Only in-frame clones appear in the TCRdb table, and some are missing; sequencing was by immunoSEQ multiplex PCR. The table records 35,000 to 50,000 clones, 70% to 80% of them present only once. The receptor comes from a woman between 35 and 70 years old with stage II squamous cell lung carcinoma. The sample was PBMCs, taken before any cancer treatment.

The CDR3 spells CASSSMGTTTMETQYF. The CDR3 DNA is TGTGCCAGCAGCTCAATGGGGACTACGACGATGGAGACCCAGTACTTC. V is TRBV11-2 and J is TRBJ2-5, with TRBD2 identical over 7 bases. Germline trimming cut 4 bases from V and 5 bases from J; bases unmatched to any gene: 13. Germline V lookup: CDR1 SGHAT, CDR2 FQNNGV. This CDR3 spans 16 amino acids.